These 2 T cell receptor beta chains were sequenced from one sample in a study of CD8 T cells in ankylosing spondylitis. TCRdb reanalysed the 5' RACE reads using MiXCR and keeps one entry per CDR3 protein. The sample records roughly 670,000 distinct CDR3 sequences, around 20% being singletons. Whole-study findings and limits: Characteristic of ankylosing spondylitis blood, it appeared, was a TCR beta motif comprising several highly homologous variants.

These receptors are not linked to any known antigen. The sequenced sample consisted of blood, either unsorted or a sorted T cell fraction (not recorded which). The receptors here all came from a male donor with ankylosing spondylitis.

This clonotype was seen a few times. The chain uses TRBV5-1 and TRBJ2-7; D may be TRBD2 (5 bases). V dropped 0 bases and J dropped 6 bases, with 16 bases sitting between them. The CDR3 runs to 15 residues. Looked up from germline, CDR1 is SGHRS and CDR2 is YFSETQ. The CDR3 sequence is CASSLDGLAVGEQYF. Here the CDR3 DNA reads TGCGCCAGCAGCTTGGACGGACTGGCGGTCGGCGAGCAGTACTTC. The variable domain in full, with the rest retrieved from reference TRBV5-1 and TRBJ2-7, is KAGVTQTPRYLIKTRGQQVTLSCSPISGHRSVSWYQQTPGQGLQFLFEYFSETQRNKGNFPGRFSGRQFSNSRSEMNVSTLELGDSALYLCASSLDGLAVGEQYFGPGTRLTVT.

This clonotype came up a few times. CDR3 loop: CASSPAGGLNNEQFF. Here the CDR3 DNA reads TGCGCCAGCAGCCCAGCGGGAGGCCTCAACAATGAGCAGTTCTTC. The chain is built from TRBV4-3 and TRBJ2-1; 9 bases fit TRBD2. Unmatched junction bases numbered 6, after V lost 4 bases and J lost 5 bases. Germline V gives CDR1 LGHNA, CDR2 YSLEER. The CDR3 loop spans 15 amino acids.